This T cell receptor (beta chain) was profiled in a study of shared clonotypes between healthy human individuals. An assay was performed, and its level was deep. Generated by immunoSEQ multiplex PCR, the TCRdb table keeps only in-frame clones and is missing some. The sample lists some 2,500,000 clones, 80% to 95% occurring once. This CDR3 is 16 amino acids long. With 4 bases clipped from V and 8 bases from J, the junction kept 9 bases outside the gene matches. Germline V CDR1 and CDR2: MDHEN, SYDVKM. This TCR came from a man in his late teens or twenties in good health. Some clones in this sample may be carry-over from other donors' samples. The sequencing sample was made of naive CD4+ T cells from PBMCs. Subset specified: CD45RA+ positively selected. The chain carries TRBV28 and TRBJ1-6; 9 positions agree with TRBD1. The CDR3 sequence is CASSSVQGASYSPLHF. CDR3 nucleotide sequence: TGTGCCAGCAGTTCAGTACAGGGGGCTTCTTATTCACCCCTCCACTTT.